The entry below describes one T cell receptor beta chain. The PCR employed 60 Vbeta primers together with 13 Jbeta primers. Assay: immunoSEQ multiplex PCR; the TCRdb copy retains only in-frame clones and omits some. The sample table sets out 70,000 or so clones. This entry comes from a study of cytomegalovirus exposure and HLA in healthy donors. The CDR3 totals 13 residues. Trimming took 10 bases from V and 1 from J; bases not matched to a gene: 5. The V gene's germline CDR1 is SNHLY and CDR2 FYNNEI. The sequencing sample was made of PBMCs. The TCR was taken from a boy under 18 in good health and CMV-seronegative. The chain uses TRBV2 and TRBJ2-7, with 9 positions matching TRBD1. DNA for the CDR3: TGTGCCACCCGAGGACAGGGGTCCTACGAGCAGTACTTC. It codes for CATRGQGSYEQYF.